A single sample is the source of the 20 T cell receptor beta chains below, sequenced in a study of CD8 T cells in Susac syndrome. The RNA input was about 0.45 to 1 ug, and it was reverse transcribed with random hexamers. In TCRdb, the immunoSEQ multiplex PCR reads were re-called with MiXCR into one record per CDR3 protein. Of about 300,000 distinct CDR3 sequences in the sample, about 91% were seen once. Specimen: CD8+ T cells from PBMCs. The receptors shown here come from a human donor with multiple sclerosis.

This chain joins TRBV27 and TRBJ2-7; D unclear. Trimming removed 2 bases at V and 7 bases at J, with 12 bases between. The length of the CDR3 is 13 residues. In germline, CDR1 is MNHEY, CDR2 SMNVEV (reference sequence). CDR3 in amino acids: CASSLGRNREQYF. In DNA, the CDR3 is TGTGCCAGCAGTTTAGGCAGGAACCGGGAGCAGTACTTC.

The chain links TRBV6-5 to TRBJ2-3; TRBD2 agrees at 9 bases. CDR3 length: 16 amino acids. Germline CDR1 and CDR2: MNHEY and SVGAGI. V gave up 2 bases and J gave up 1 base; unmatched junction bases: 4. In DNA, the CDR3 is TGTGCCAGCAGTTACCTAGCGGGGAGCCGCACAGATACGCAGTATTTT. Residues: CASSYLAGSRTDTQYF.

The chain couples TRBV6-1 to TRBJ2-5; D not resolved. The V gene's germline CDR1 is MNHNS and CDR2 SASEGT. Trimming stripped 3 bases from V and 4 bases from J, with 15 bases between. This CDR3 contains 15 residues. The CDR3 coding sequence is TGTGCCAGCAGTGACAAATCAGGCGGAGCAGAGACCCAGTACTTC. Translating it yields CASSDKSGGAETQYF.

The rearrangement uses TRBV6-6 and TRBJ1-1; D gene uncertain. Between the trimmed V and J ends, which lost 0 bases and 1 base, there was a span of 9 bases. Germline assignment: CDR1 MNHNY and CDR2 SVGAGI (reference sequence). This CDR3 has 15 amino acids. CDR3 protein: CASSYSTAGNTEAFF. The CDR3 DNA is TGTGCCAGCAGTTACTCGACTGCAGGGAACACTGAAGCTTTCTTT.

This rearrangement joins TRBV20-1 to TRBJ1-2; D gene uncertain. The length of the CDR3 is 12 residues. The germline V gene encodes CDR1 DFQATT and CDR2 SNEGSKA (reference sequence). Trimming stripped 3 bases from V and 3 bases from J, with 8 bases between. The DNA of the CDR3 is TGCAGTGCTAGTGGGTCGGACTATGGCTACACCTTC. Amino acids: CSASGSDYGYTF.

The chain carries TRBV27 and TRBJ1-5, with no clear D. CDR1 is MNHEY, CDR2 SMNVEV, per germline (reference sequence). V gave up 2 bases and J gave up 3 bases, with 8 bases separating them. The CDR3 spans 14 residues. The CDR3 here is CASSLGSLNQPQHF. Here the CDR3 DNA reads TGTGCCAGCAGTTTAGGTAGCCTCAATCAGCCCCAGCATTTT.

This clonotype has just a few counts. V gene TRBV6-5 combines with J gene TRBJ2-1; 9 positions match TRBD1. V lost 5 bases and J lost 7; bases outside the gene matches: 6. Germline CDR1 and CDR2: MNHEY and SVGAGI. CDR3 length: 14 amino acids. CDR3 sequence reads: CASSLGTGLNEQFF. The CDR3 DNA reads as TGTGCCAGCAGTCTTGGGACAGGGTTGAATGAGCAGTTCTTC.

The chain couples TRBV7-9 to TRBJ1-1, with 9 bases aligning to TRBD1. Germline trimming cut 6 bases from V and 0 bases from J; bases unmatched to any gene: 14. Germline V gene sequence: CDR1 SEHNR, CDR2 FQNEAQ (reference sequence). The CDR3 consists of 18 residues. CDR3 nucleotide sequence: TGTGCCAGCAGGGATCGCTCGACAGGGGGTATCATGAACACTGAAGCTTTCTTT. The encoded protein is CASRDRSTGGIMNTEAFF. Full variable domain (rest looked up from reference TRBV7-9 and TRBJ1-1): DTGVSQNPRHKITKRGQNVTFRCDPISEHNRLYWYRQTLGQGPEFLTYFQNEAQLEKSRLLSDRFSAERPKGSFSTLEIQRTEQGDSAMYLCASRDRSTGGIMNTEAFFGQGTRLTVV.

The rearrangement joins TRBV20-1 to TRBJ1-5, with D uncertain. This CDR3 comprises 14 residues. Trimming took 0 bases from V and 7 from J, leaving 13 bases between them. Germline values: CDR1 DFQATT, CDR2 SNEGSKA (reference sequence). The CDR3: CSARDSGRPQPQHF. The CDR3 DNA reads as TGCAGTGCTAGAGATAGCGGGAGACCCCAGCCCCAGCATTTT.

The chain uses TRBV10-3 and TRBJ2-7; no reliable D call. Germline V gene lookup returns CDR1 ENHRY and CDR2 SYGVKD. The CDR3 extends over 11 amino acids. Trimming left V 5 bases short and J 1 base short, with 3 bases between. DNA for the CDR3: TGTGCCATCAGTCGGTCCTACGAGCAGTACTTC. Encoded protein: CAISRSYEQYF.

V is TRBV14 and J is TRBJ1-5; weak D call: TRBD1 (5 bases). The CDR3 is made up of 17 amino acids. Trimming took 0 bases from V and 0 from J, leaving 12 bases between them. Germline CDR1 SGHDN, CDR2 FVKESK. Here the CDR3 DNA reads TGTGCCAGCAGCCAAGATGTCAGGGAGAATAGCAATCAGCCCCAGCATTTT. As protein: CASSQDVRENSNQPQHF.

The rearrangement joins TRBV9 to TRBJ2-5; 7 nucleotides align to TRBD2. CDR3 length: 15 amino acids. Germline V gene data show CDR1 as SGDLS and CDR2 as YYNGEE. V trimming: 3 bases; J trimming: 1 base; junction bases outside the gene matches: 6. This chain's CDR3 is CASSAWGGGQETQYF. The CDR3 coding sequence is TGTGCCAGCAGCGCTTGGGGCGGGGGCCAAGAGACCCAGTACTTC.

J is TRBJ2-7 and V is TRBV21-1. TRBV21-1 is shown as a pseudogene. This CDR3 is 15 amino acids long. The CDR3: CASSKVGAAGYEQYF. DNA of the CDR3: TGTGCCAGCAGCAAAGTCGGAGCTGCCGGTTACGAGCAGTACTTC.

J is TRBJ2-7 and V is TRBV20-1, with D possibly TRBD2 on 5 matching bases. Between the trimmed V and J ends, which lost 2 bases and 4 bases, there was a span of 15 bases. In germline, CDR1 is DFQATT, CDR2 SNEGSKA (reference sequence). The CDR3 has 14 amino acids. CDR3 sequence (DNA): TGCAGTGCTAGATCCGTCGACTACATATACGAGCAGTACTTC. It encodes CSARSVDYIYEQYF.

Of note for this clonotype: The junction departs from germline at one end; a sequencing error may be responsible. The chain carries TRBV10-3 and TRBJ2-1, with 13 bases fitting TRBD2. This CDR3 region has 21 residues. Germline V gives CDR1 ENHRY, CDR2 SYGVKD. Here the CDR3 reads CAISPWAWYTAGTSGNNEQLF. The CDR3 DNA reads TGTGCCATCAGCCCCTGGGCTTGGTACACGGCCGGGACTAGCGGGAACAATGAGCAGCTCTTC.

The CDR3 DNA is TGCAGTGCTAGAGATCTCGGGTCTGAATCGGGAGCCGGGGAGCTGTTTTTT. As protein: CSARDLGSESGAGELFF. The chain links TRBV20-1 to TRBJ2-2; tentative D call: TRBD2 (6 bases). Trimming cost V 0 bases and J 6 bases, with 20 bases left between them. The germline CDR1 and CDR2 sequences are DFQATT and SNEGSKA (reference sequence). The CDR3 has 17 residues.

This rearrangement joins TRBV20-1 to TRBJ2-7, with 7 nucleotides matching TRBD1. The ends lost 2 bases at V and 3 bases at J; junction bases unmatched: 10. The length of the CDR3 is 15 residues. In germline, CDR1 is DFQATT, CDR2 SNEGSKA (reference sequence). CDR3 residues: CSARTPTGTLYEQYF. CDR3 nucleotides: TGCAGTGCTAGAACCCCGACAGGGACCCTCTACGAGCAGTACTTC.

This chain uses TRBV30 with TRBJ2-1; TRBD2 matches 7 bases. The ends lost 7 bases at V and 9 bases at J; junction bases unmatched: 9. Germline assignment: CDR1 GTSNPN and CDR2 SVGIG (reference sequence). This CDR3 is built from 12 residues. CDR3 DNA: TGTGCCTTGGGCGGGGGTACAGGTGAGCAGTTCTTC. This translates into CALGGGTGEQFF.

The chain combines TRBV3-1 with TRBJ2-7; D not certain. The CDR3 sequence is 12 residues long. From germline, CDR1 is LGHDT and CDR2 YNNKEL (reference sequence). Trimming shortened V by 0 bases and J by 6 bases, and 6 bases separated the two germline ends. CDR3 sequence reads: CASSQETGEQYF. The CDR3 DNA reads as TGTGCCAGCAGCCAAGAGACGGGCGAGCAGTACTTC.

The chain uses TRBV9 and TRBJ1-6; 12 nucleotides line up with TRBD1. Germline CDR1 is SGDLS and CDR2 is YYNGEE. The CDR3 covers 17 residues. Losses at the gene ends were 3 bases for V and 8 bases for J; bases not matched to a gene: 9. The CDR3 region has the DNA TGTGCCAGCAGCGCCCAGGGACAGGGGGCGTATGATTCACCCCTCCACTTT. Amino acids: CASSAQGQGAYDSPLHF. The full variable domain, with the rest looked up from reference TRBV9 and TRBJ1-6, is DSGVTQTPKHLITATGQRVTLRCSPRSGDLSVYWYQQSLDQGLQFLIQYYNGEERAKGNILERFSAQQFPDLHSELNLSSLELGDSALYFCASSAQGQGAYDSPLHFGNGTRLTVT.